Shown below are 30 T cell receptor beta chains from a single sample sequenced in a study of CD8+ T cells in alopecia areata. Reverse transcription of extracted RNA yielded cDNA, which provided the sequencing template. TCRdb keeps only in-frame clones here, not all; method: immunoSEQ multiplex PCR. The sample includes 150,000 to 200,000 clones, 59% seen only once; the top ten take around 15%. The sample consisted of CD4+ T cells sorted from blood, taken at week 0. Receptors originate from a human donor with alopecia areata.

This chain links TRBV19 with TRBJ2-7; 7 bases are shared with TRBD2. The CDR3 has 14 residues. J gave up 3 bases and V 4 bases, and 6 bases lay outside the gene matches. CDR1 and CDR2 from the germline V gene are LNHDA and SQIVND (reference sequence). The CDR3 region has the DNA TGTGCCAGTAGTAACTCGGGGGGAAACTACGAGCAGTACTTC. Translation gives CASSNSGGNYEQYF.

This clone was seen more than once but under ten times. The J gene is TRBJ1-2, the V gene TRBV29-1; D gene unclear. Trimming removed 3 bases from V and 3 bases from J, with 8 bases in between. The CDR3 sequence is 12 residues long. The germline V gene encodes CDR1 SQVTM and CDR2 ANQGSEA. CDR3 bases: TGCAGCGTTGATGCAGGAGACTATGGCTACACCTTC. Protein sequence: CSVDAGDYGYTF.

The table lists this clone with a few counts. This rearrangement joins TRBV18 to TRBJ1-1, with a weak D call TRBD1 (6 bases). The V gene lost 1 base and the J gene lost 6 bases, with 6 bases spanning the gap. CDR3 length equals 12 residues. CDR1 KGHSH and CDR2 LQKENI come from the germline V gene. CDR3 in DNA: TGTGCCAGCTCACCACAGGGGGCTGAAGCTTTCTTT. Its protein is CASSPQGAEAFF. The full variable domain, with the rest looked up from reference TRBV18 and TRBJ1-1, is NAGVMQNPRHLVRRRGQEARLRCSPMKGHSHVYWYRQLPEEGLKFMVYLQKENIIDESGMPKERFSAEFPKEGPSILRIQQVVRGDSAAYFCASSPQGAEAFFGQGTRLTVV.

This clone was detected once. The V gene is TRBV2, the J gene TRBJ1-2, with D unclear. This CDR3 spans 14 amino acids. Germline CDR1 is SNHLY and CDR2 is FYNNEI. Between the trimmed V and J ends, which lost 8 bases and 4 bases, there was a span of 17 bases. CDR3 DNA: TGTGCCAGCGTGGGAGGGTCGCTTATCTATGGCTACACCTTC. Translated, it gives CASVGGSLIYGYTF.

The chain combines TRBV7-2 with TRBJ2-7, with D possibly matching TRBD2 (6 bases). CDR1 and CDR2 from the germline V gene are SGHTA and FQGNSA. Trimming took off 2 bases at V and 6 bases at J, with 17 bases between the two ends. This CDR3 region has 15 residues. The CDR3 spells CASSLKLSVGGEQYF. CDR3 nucleotide sequence: TGTGCCAGCAGCTTAAAGCTCTCGGTGGGGGGCGAGCAGTACTTC.

This clone was detected only a few times. V usage is TRBV29-1 and J usage is TRBJ2-2; 8 bases line up with TRBD2. Germline V gene lookup returns CDR1 SQVTM and CDR2 ANQGSEA. This CDR3 spans 14 amino acids. Trimming took 6 bases from V and 6 from J; bases not matched to a gene: 9. As DNA, the CDR3 is TGCAGCGTCGACGCGGGGGGCTTAGCCGGGGAGCTGTTTTTT. Its protein product is CSVDAGGLAGELFF.

The chain couples TRBV5-1 to TRBJ1-2; no clear D. Germline values: CDR1 SGHRS, CDR2 YFSETQ. V was trimmed by 0 bases and J by 6 bases, leaving 9 bases between them. This CDR3 region has 13 residues. CDR3 residues: CASSLGITDGYTF. The CDR3 DNA follows: TGCGCCAGCAGCTTGGGGATAACAGATGGCTACACCTTC.

The chain employs TRBV4-2 and TRBJ1-1; tentatively, D is TRBD1 (5 bases). Looked up from germline, CDR1 is LGHNA and CDR2 is YNFKEQ. The CDR3 has 15 residues. The V end lost 1 base, the J end lost 3 bases, and 12 bases lay between the germline ends. This CDR3 is CASSQGRATDTEAFF. In DNA, the CDR3 is TGTGCCAGCAGCCAAGGCAGGGCCACGGACACTGAAGCTTTCTTT.

This rearrangement joins TRBV30 to TRBJ2-7; D not resolved. CDR1 and CDR2 from the germline V gene are GTSNPN and SVGIG (reference sequence). The V gene lost 2 bases and the J gene lost 0 bases, with 11 bases spanning the gap. The CDR3 has 14 amino acids. The CDR3 sequence is CAWSSGGSSYEQYF. As DNA, the CDR3 is TGTGCCTGGAGTTCGGGCGGCAGCTCCTACGAGCAGTACTTC.

V and J are TRBV19 and TRBJ2-7; 10 positions agree with TRBD1. The CDR3 length is 15 residues. CDR1 and CDR2 (germline): LNHDA, SQIVND (reference sequence). Trimming at V came to 3 bases and at J to 2 bases, leaving 4 bases not matched to a gene. The CDR3 loop reads CASSILTGGTYEQYF. The CDR3 bases are TGTGCCAGTAGTATTTTGACAGGGGGCACCTACGAGCAGTACTTC. The variable domain in full, completed from reference TRBV19 and TRBJ2-7, reads DGGITQSPKYLFRKEGQNVTLSCEQNLNHDAMYWYRQDPGQGLRLIYYSQIVNDFQKGDIAEGYSVSREKKESFPLTVTSAQKNPTAFYLCASSILTGGTYEQYFGPGTRLTVT.

This chain uses TRBV6-5 with TRBJ2-7; possible D gene TRBD1, 5 bases. The length of the CDR3 is 12 residues. Germline CDR1 is MNHEY and CDR2 is SVGAGI. The V end lost 6 bases, the J end lost 1 base, and 7 bases lay between the germline ends. DNA of the CDR3: TGTGCCAGCAGCCAGGGTTCCTACGAGCAGTACTTC. Amino acid sequence: CASSQGSYEQYF.

The J gene is TRBJ1-1, the V gene TRBV7-9; possibly TRBD1 for D (6 bases). V was cut by 0 bases and J by 4 bases, with 9 bases left in between. The germline V gene encodes CDR1 SEHNR and CDR2 FQNEAQ (reference sequence). The CDR3 is 14 amino acids. The CDR3 DNA sequence: TGTGCCAGCAGCTTAGCTGAGGGGGGCACTGAAGCTTTCTTT. Translation gives CASSLAEGGTEAFF.

With respect to this clone: The junction departs from the called germline gene at one end, perhaps through a read error. The rearrangement links TRBV5-6 to TRBJ1-5; D is perhaps TRBD1 (6 bases). This CDR3 has 13 residues. CDR1 is SGHDT, CDR2 YYEEEE, per germline. The CDR3 spells CASSLRSGETINF. CDR3 nucleotide sequence: TGTGCCAGCAGCTTGAGGTCAGGGGAGACTATAAATTTT. Full variable domain (outside the CDR3, taken from reference TRBV5-6 and TRBJ1-5): DAGVTQSPTHLIKTRGQQVTLRCSPKSGHDTVSWYQQALGQGPQFIFQYYEEEERQRGNFPDRFSGHQFPNYSSELNVNALLLGDSALYLCASSLRSGETINFGDGTRLSIL.

This clone was observed a handful of times. This chain uses TRBV28 with TRBJ2-7; D remains unclear. Trimming cost V 6 bases and J 3 bases, with 6 bases left between them. Germline V CDR1 and CDR2: MDHEN, SYDVKM. The CDR3 runs to 11 residues. The CDR3 spells CASRQVYEQYF. CDR3 in DNA: TGTGCCAGCAGACAAGTCTACGAGCAGTACTTC.

The chain carries TRBV30 and TRBJ1-5; D unclear. Germline assignment: CDR1 GTSNPN and CDR2 SVGIG (reference sequence). CDR3 size: 13 residues. Between the trimmed V and J ends, which lost 1 base and 6 bases, there was a span of 10 bases. The CDR3 DNA reads TGTGCCTGGAGTGAGGACGTAAGTCAGCCCCAGCATTTT. Its protein is CAWSEDVSQPQHF.

This chain joins TRBV29-1 and TRBJ2-5; D not certain. The germline CDR1 and CDR2 sequences are SQVTM and ANQGSEA. Trimming took 3 bases from V and 3 from J, leaving 11 bases between them. The CDR3 consists of 13 residues. The CDR3 is CSVEANREETQYF. CDR3 DNA: TGCAGCGTTGAGGCTAACCGTGAAGAGACCCAGTACTTC.

This clone was picked up a small number of times. The chain carries TRBV29-1 and TRBJ2-7; D is possibly TRBD2 (7 bases). The V gene's germline CDR1 is SQVTM and CDR2 ANQGSEA. The CDR3 consists of 14 residues. Trimming shortened V by 3 bases and J by 1 base, and 13 bases separated the two germline ends. The CDR3, as DNA: TGCAGCGTTGATGTGGCGGGGGCGTCCTACGAGCAGTACTTC. This translates into CSVDVAGASYEQYF.

The rearrangement uses TRBV2 and TRBJ1-2, with 8 bases that match TRBD1. The CDR3 runs to 14 residues. Germline V gene data show CDR1 as SNHLY and CDR2 as FYNNEI. V lost 7 bases, J lost 4 bases, and 8 bases stayed unmatched. The CDR3 region is CASTVQDRVYGYTF. For the CDR3, the DNA is TGTGCCAGCACCGTTCAGGACAGGGTCTATGGCTACACCTTC.

The rearrangement uses TRBV2 and TRBJ1-6; D is unclear. Germline V gene data show CDR1 as SNHLY and CDR2 as FYNNEI. V was shortened by 6 bases and J by 5 bases, with 11 bases between the two germline ends. The CDR3 contains 14 residues. This CDR3 reads CASRGVTDNSPLHF. The CDR3 DNA reads as TGTGCCAGCAGGGGAGTAACGGATAATTCACCCCTCCACTTT.

The chain uses TRBV27 and TRBJ2-3; D ambiguous. The CDR3 runs to 14 residues. In germline, CDR1 is MNHEY, CDR2 SMNVEV (reference sequence). Trimming removed 0 bases at V and 5 bases at J, with 9 bases between. CDR3 bases: TGTGCCAGCAGTTTATCGATGTTTAGAGATACGCAGTATTTT. It yields the protein CASSLSMFRDTQYF.

V usage is TRBV5-1 and J usage is TRBJ1-5; TRBD1 aligns across 7 bases. With 4 bases clipped from V and 7 bases from J, the junction kept 8 bases outside the gene matches. Germline V gene lookup returns CDR1 SGHRS and CDR2 YFSETQ. The CDR3 has 14 amino acids. CDR3 amino acids: CASSLTGVGQPQHF. The DNA of the CDR3 is TGCGCCAGCAGCCTCACAGGGGTAGGGCAGCCCCAGCATTTT.

This clone has more than one count but fewer than ten. This chain links TRBV2 with TRBJ2-1, with 7 bases lining up with TRBD1. V was pared by 1 base and J by 4 bases, with 4 bases of the junction left unmatched. The CDR3 covers 15 residues. Per the germline V gene, CDR1 is SNHLY and CDR2 is FYNNEI. CDR3 region: CASSEGGQSYNEQFF. For the CDR3, the DNA is TGTGCCAGCAGTGAAGGGGGACAGAGTTACAATGAGCAGTTCTTC.

The chain carries TRBV5-1 and TRBJ2-7; TRBD1 agrees at 7 bases. In germline, CDR1 is SGHRS, CDR2 YFSETQ. CDR3 size: 13 residues. V trimming: 5 bases; J trimming: 5 bases; junction bases outside the gene matches: 7. Here the CDR3 DNA reads TGCGCCAGCAGACTCACAGGGGCTGACGAGCAGTACTTC. This codes for CASRLTGADEQYF.

About this clone: Its ends do not fully match the called genes, so a read error is possible. The chain joins TRBV29-1 to TRBJ1-1; no clear D. The CDR3 loop spans 8 amino acids. Germline assignment: CDR1 SQVTM and CDR2 ANQGSEA. The CDR3 sequence is CSVEEATF. The CDR3 coding sequence is TGCAGCGTTGAAGAGGCAACCTTT.

The chain uses TRBV5-1 and TRBJ1-2, with 7 bases fitting TRBD1. The V gene's germline CDR1 is SGHRS and CDR2 YFSETQ. The CDR3 loop spans 14 amino acids. The V and J ends lost 4 bases and 6 bases, in that order; junction bases with no gene match: 9. CDR3 nucleotides: TGCGCCAGCAGCCCTACCGGGACAGCTGATGGCTACACCTTC. Translating it yields CASSPTGTADGYTF.

This clone came up a few times. This CDR3 is also generated by other DNA sequences in the sample. J is TRBJ2-7 and V is TRBV5-1; D unclear. With 0 bases removed from V and 2 bases from J, the gap between germline ends came to 9 bases. CDR1 SGHRS and CDR2 YFSETQ come from the germline V gene. The CDR3 is made up of 14 amino acids. The CDR3 spells CASSLDGSPYEQYF. Written as DNA, the CDR3 is TGCGCCAGCAGCTTGGACGGCAGTCCCTACGAGCAGTACTTC.

A few counts support this clone. The rearrangement joins TRBV5-1 to TRBJ1-2; 8 bases fit TRBD1. The CDR3 consists of 12 residues. Germline CDR1 SGHRS, CDR2 YFSETQ. J lost 5 bases, V lost 7 bases, and 4 bases had no gene match. CDR3 in amino acids: CASVGQVYGYTF. The CDR3 region has the DNA TGCGCCAGCGTGGGACAGGTATATGGCTACACCTTC.

This chain connects TRBV30 to TRBJ1-4, with D unresolved. Trimming took off 3 bases at V and 6 bases at J, with 11 bases between the two ends. CDR1 is GTSNPN, CDR2 SVGIG, per germline (reference sequence). The CDR3 totals 13 residues. DNA for the CDR3: TGTGCCTGGAGGTCCTCCCCAGATGAAAAACTGTTTTTT. It codes for CAWRSSPDEKLFF.

This clone came up once. The V and J genes are TRBV30 and TRBJ2-6, with TRBD1 as a possible D gene (6 bases). The germline CDR1 and CDR2 sequences are GTSNPN and SVGIG (reference sequence). The CDR3 consists of 16 residues. Trimming took 5 bases from V and 0 from J, leaving 14 bases between them. CDR3 sequence (DNA): TGTGCCTGGGGACAGAAGGGGAGCTCTGGGGCCAACGTCCTGACTTTC. Encoded protein: CAWGQKGSSGANVLTF.

V is TRBV5-1 and J is TRBJ1-5; the match to TRBD1 covers 7 bases. The germline CDR1 and CDR2 sequences are SGHRS and YFSETQ. Trimming removed 3 bases from V and 4 bases from J; junction bases left unmatched: 4. The CDR3 is 14 amino acids. The DNA for the CDR3 is TGCGCCAGCAGCTCGGGACAGCTAAATCAGCCCCAGCATTTT. As protein: CASSSGQLNQPQHF.